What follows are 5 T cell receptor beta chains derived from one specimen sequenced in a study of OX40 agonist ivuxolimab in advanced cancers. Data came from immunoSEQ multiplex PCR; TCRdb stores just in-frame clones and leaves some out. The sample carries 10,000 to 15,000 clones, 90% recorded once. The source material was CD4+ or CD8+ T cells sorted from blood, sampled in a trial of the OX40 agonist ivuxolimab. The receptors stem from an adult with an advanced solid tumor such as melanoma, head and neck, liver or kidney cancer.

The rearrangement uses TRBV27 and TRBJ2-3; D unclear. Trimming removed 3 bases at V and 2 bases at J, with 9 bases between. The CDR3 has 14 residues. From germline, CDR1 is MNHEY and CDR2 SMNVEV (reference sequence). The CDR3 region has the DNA TGTGCCAGCAGTTTTGGCCGCTACACAGATACGCAGTATTTT. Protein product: CASSFGRYTDTQYF.

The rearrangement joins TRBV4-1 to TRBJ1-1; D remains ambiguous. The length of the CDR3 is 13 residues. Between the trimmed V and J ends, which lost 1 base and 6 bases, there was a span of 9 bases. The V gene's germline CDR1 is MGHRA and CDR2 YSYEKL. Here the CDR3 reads CASSQGVVAEAFF. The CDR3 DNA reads TGCGCCAGCAGCCAAGGGGTCGTGGCTGAAGCTTTCTTT.

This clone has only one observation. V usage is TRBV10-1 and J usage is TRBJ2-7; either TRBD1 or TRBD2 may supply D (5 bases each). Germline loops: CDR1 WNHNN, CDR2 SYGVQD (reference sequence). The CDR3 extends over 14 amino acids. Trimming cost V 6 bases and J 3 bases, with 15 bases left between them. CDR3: CASRTGRTHYEQYF. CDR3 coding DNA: TGCGCCAGCAGAACGGGACGGACTCACTACGAGCAGTACTTC.

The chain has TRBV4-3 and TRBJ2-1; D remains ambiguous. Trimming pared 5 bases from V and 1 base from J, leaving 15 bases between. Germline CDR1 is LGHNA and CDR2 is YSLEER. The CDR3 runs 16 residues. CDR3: CASSERARLSYNEQFF. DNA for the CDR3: TGCGCCAGCAGCGAACGGGCTCGCTTATCCTACAATGAGCAGTTCTTC.

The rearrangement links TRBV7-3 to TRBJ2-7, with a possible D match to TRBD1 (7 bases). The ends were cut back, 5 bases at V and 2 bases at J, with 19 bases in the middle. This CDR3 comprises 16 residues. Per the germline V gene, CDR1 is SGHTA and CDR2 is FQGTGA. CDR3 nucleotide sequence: TGTGCCAGCAGCCCAACGAGGGGGGACAGCCCCTACGAGCAGTACTTC. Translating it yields CASSPTRGDSPYEQYF.